This T cell receptor (beta chain) was obtained from a study of control samples from healthy donors and cancer patients. With 4 bases removed from V and 0 bases from J, the gap between germline ends came to 22 bases. CDR1 LGHDT and CDR2 YNNKEL come from the germline V gene (reference sequence). The CDR3 totals 18 residues. Clones were read by immunoSEQ multiplex PCR, and TCRdb kept only the in-frame ones, dropping some. The sample includes about 120,000 clones, 80% to 90% of them seen just once. V gene TRBV3-1 (or the pseudogene TRBV3-2) combines with J gene TRBJ2-7; D is possibly TRBD1 or TRBD2 (5 bases each). This receptor was obtained from a woman aged 45-59 years with colorectal cancer. Material for sequencing was PBMCs. The CDR3 DNA reads as TGTGCCAGCAGCCCCCCACCGGGGCCGACAGAGAGCTCCTACGAGCAGTACTTC. Translating it yields CASSPPPGPTESSYEQYF.